The TCR beta chain described here comes from a study of regulatory T cells in long-lasting Graves disease. Overall study findings and caveats: The persistent group shared 2,700 or so public clonotypes, more than the approximately 970 shared by new patients. Owing to a sample size that was small, accuracy may have been reduced.

The time point: persistent/refractory GD, antithyroid drugs over 5 years with positive TRAb. The authors made the TCR library using RNA they extracted from PBMCs. American Thyroid Association guidelines defined how Graves' disease was diagnosed. Arm-PCR with iRepertoire HTBI primers amplified the CDR3 regions for these TCR beta libraries. TCRdb re-called the multiplex PCR reads through MiXCR, storing one row per CDR3 protein. The table has about 340,000 distinct CDR3 sequences, about 20% seen once. Notes on this clonotype: Its antigen is not known.

This CDR3 is 16 amino acids long. Germline V gene lookup returns CDR1 LNHDA and CDR2 SQIVND (reference sequence). Losses at the gene ends were 8 bases for V and 5 bases for J; bases not matched to a gene: 8. This TCR was recovered from a female donor with Graves disease. Material: peripheral blood mononuclear cells (PBMCs), obtained when the disease was refractory, from a patient treated with antithyroid drugs. The V call is TRBV19, the J call TRBJ2-1; the match to TRBD2 covers 14 bases. CDR3 region: CASAGLAGGPHNEQFF. The CDR3 DNA reads as TGTGCCAGTGCAGGACTAGCGGGAGGACCTCACAATGAGCAGTTCTTC. The whole variable domain, filled in from reference TRBV19 and TRBJ2-1, reads DGGITQSPKYLFRKEGQNVTLSCEQNLNHDAMYWYRQDPGQGLRLIYYSQIVNDFQKGDIAEGYSVSREKKESFPLTVTSAQKNPTAFYLCASAGLAGGPHNEQFFGPGTRLTVL.